The 13 T cell receptor beta chains presented below share a single source sample, sequenced in a study of CD8 T cells in Susac syndrome. Reverse transcription used 0.5 to 1 ug RNA and random hexamers. Via MiXCR, TCRdb re-called the immunoSEQ multiplex PCR reads, giving one row per CDR3 protein. Found here are 200,000 or so distinct CDR3 sequences, roughly 94% of them singletons; the top ten hold about 0.15%. The sequenced sample consisted of CD8+ T cells from PBMCs. All receptors derive from a human donor with Susac syndrome.

The chain is built from TRBV3-1 and TRBJ2-1, with D unclear. Trimming removed 5 bases from V and 8 bases from J, with 10 bases in between. The CDR3 loop spans 12 amino acids. Germline V gene lookup returns CDR1 LGHDT and CDR2 YNNKEL (reference sequence). In DNA, the CDR3 is TGTGCCAGCAGCTATAAGAGTGATGAGCAGTTCTTC. Its translation is CASSYKSDEQFF.

V gene TRBV30 combines with J gene TRBJ1-1; TRBD1 agrees at 8 bases. The CDR3 is 13 amino acids. The V segment lost 3 bases and the J segment 5 bases; nucleotides outside the gene matches: 5. From germline, CDR1 is GTSNPN and CDR2 SVGIG (reference sequence). The chain's CDR3 is CAWSRGRWTEAFF. Written as DNA, the CDR3 is TGTGCCTGGAGCAGGGGGCGATGGACTGAAGCTTTCTTT. The full variable domain, in which reference TRBV30 and TRBJ1-1 provide the parts outside the CDR3, is SQTIHQWPATLVQPVGSPLSLECTVEGTSNPNLYWYRQAAGRGLQLLFYSVGIGQISSEVPQNLSASRPQDRQFILSSKKLLLSDSGFYLCAWSRGRWTEAFFGQGTRLTVV.

The chain links TRBV7-9 to TRBJ2-7; D is perhaps TRBD1 or TRBD2 (5 bases each). The CDR3 is made up of 13 amino acids. Per the germline V gene, CDR1 is SEHNR and CDR2 is FQNEAQ (reference sequence). CDR3 sequence reads: CAAGAGTLHEQYF. In DNA, the CDR3 is TGTGCAGCCGGGGCAGGGACGCTCCACGAGCAGTACTTC. The full variable domain, with the rest looked up from reference TRBV7-9 and TRBJ2-7, is DTGVSQNPRHKITKRGQNVTFRCDPISEHNRLYWYRQTLGQGPEFLTYFQNEAQLEKSRLLSDRFSAERPKGSFSTLEIQRTEQGDSAMYLCAAGAGTLHEQYFGPGTRLTVT.

This chain uses TRBV6-5 with TRBJ1-2; 8 nucleotides line up with TRBD1. The J segment lost 3 bases and the V segment lost 6 bases, leaving 6 bases of the junction unmatched. The CDR3 contains 14 residues. Germline CDR1 and CDR2: MNHEY and SVGAGI. In DNA form, the CDR3 reads TGTGCCAGCAGGCATGGGACAGGCTACTATGGCTACACCTTC. It yields the protein CASRHGTGYYGYTF.

This chain joins TRBV20-1 and TRBJ2-1; TRBD2 might be the D (6 bases). V lost 0 bases, J lost 3 bases, and 18 bases lay in between. There are 17 residues in the CDR3. Looked up from germline, CDR1 is DFQATT and CDR2 is SNEGSKA (reference sequence). CDR3 sequence reads: CSARDQGTPRGYNEQFF. In nucleotides, the CDR3 is TGCAGTGCTAGAGACCAAGGGACTCCTCGGGGCTACAATGAGCAGTTCTTC.

The rearrangement uses TRBV5-1 and TRBJ2-7; TRBD1 agrees at 7 bases. The CDR3 spans 14 residues. Germline V gene sequence: CDR1 SGHRS, CDR2 YFSETQ. V lost 7 bases and J lost 4; bases outside the gene matches: 11. CDR3 bases: TGCGCCAGCGGACACCGGGACAGACCATACGAGCAGTACTTC. This gives the protein CASGHRDRPYEQYF.

The J gene is TRBJ1-1, the V gene TRBV7-9; D gene uncertain. Trimming shortened V by 11 bases and J by 0 bases, and 7 bases separated the two germline ends. The germline V gene encodes CDR1 SEHNR and CDR2 FQNEAQ (reference sequence). The CDR3 is 11 residues long. CDR3 nucleotides: TGTGCCGAACAGATGAACACTGAAGCTTTCTTT. This sequence encodes CAEQMNTEAFF.

The chain uses TRBV27 and TRBJ2-7; D not resolved. Trimming took 0 bases from V and 4 from J, leaving 7 bases between them. Germline-derived CDR1 and CDR2 are MNHEY and SMNVEV (reference sequence). The CDR3 runs 13 residues. The CDR3 protein is CASSLSPAYEQYF. In DNA form, the CDR3 reads TGTGCCAGCAGTTTATCTCCAGCGTACGAGCAGTACTTC.

The chain carries TRBV29-1 and TRBJ2-7; D is uncertain. Looked up from germline, CDR1 is SQVTM and CDR2 is ANQGSEA. V was clipped by 0 bases and J by 9 bases, with 9 bases between them. There are 11 residues in the CDR3. The CDR3 is CSVEDSGRQYF. CDR3 coding DNA: TGCAGCGTTGAAGATTCAGGAAGGCAGTACTTC.

The V call is TRBV28, the J call TRBJ2-7; TRBD1 matches 7 bases. After removal of 8 bases from V and 0 bases from J, the junction contained 13 bases not matched to a gene. The CDR3 is 16 residues long. Germline-derived CDR1 and CDR2 are MDHEN and SYDVKM. CDR3 loop: CASYTGRQGLSYEQYF. Here the CDR3 DNA reads TGTGCCAGCTATACCGGACGACAGGGCCTCTCCTACGAGCAGTACTTC.

V and J are TRBV30 and TRBJ1-2; tentatively, D is TRBD1 (5 bases). The V gene lost 0 bases and the J gene lost 6 bases, with 8 bases spanning the gap. The CDR3 covers 12 residues. Germline CDR1 is GTSNPN and CDR2 is SVGIG (reference sequence). This chain's CDR3 is CAWSVGVDGYTF. In nucleotides, the CDR3 is TGTGCCTGGAGTGTAGGGGTAGATGGCTACACCTTC.

This chain uses TRBV20-1 with TRBJ1-1; the D is unclear. The germline CDR1 and CDR2 sequences are DFQATT and SNEGSKA (reference sequence). CDR3 length: 13 residues. Trimming removed 5 bases at V and 2 bases at J, with 12 bases between. The CDR3 bases are TGCAGTGCTCGCCCCCCAGCCAACACTGAAGCTTTCTTT. Translating it yields CSARPPANTEAFF.

This chain links TRBV4-2 with TRBJ2-1; 11 bases align to TRBD2. In germline, CDR1 is LGHNA, CDR2 YNFKEQ. With 9 bases clipped from V and 7 bases from J, the junction kept 14 bases outside the gene matches. The CDR3 covers 16 residues. CDR3 residues: CASGGGTSGRKNEQFF. The DNA of the CDR3 is TGTGCCAGTGGAGGGGGTACTAGCGGGAGAAAGAATGAGCAGTTCTTC.